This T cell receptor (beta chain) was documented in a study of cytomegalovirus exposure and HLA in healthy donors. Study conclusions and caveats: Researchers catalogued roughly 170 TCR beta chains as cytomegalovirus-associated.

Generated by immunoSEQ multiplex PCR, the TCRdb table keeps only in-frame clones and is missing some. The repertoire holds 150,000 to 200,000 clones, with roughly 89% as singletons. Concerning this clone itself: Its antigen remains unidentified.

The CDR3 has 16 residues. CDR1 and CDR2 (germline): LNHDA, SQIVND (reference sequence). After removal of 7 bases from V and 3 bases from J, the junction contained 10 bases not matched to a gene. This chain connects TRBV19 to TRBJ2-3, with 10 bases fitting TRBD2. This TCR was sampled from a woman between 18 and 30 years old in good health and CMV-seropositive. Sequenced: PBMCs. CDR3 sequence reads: CASTNLAGAVTDTQYF. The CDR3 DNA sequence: TGTGCCAGTACAAATCTAGCGGGAGCCGTTACAGATACGCAGTATTTT.